Listed below are T cell receptor beta chains from one sample, sequenced in a study of identifying expanded T cells in peripheral blood. Profiling relied on immunoSEQ multiplex PCR, and the TCRdb table lists in-frame clones only, not all of them. The data show roughly 78,000 clones, with approximately 87% seen just once and 2.5% to 3.5% held by the top ten. Specimen: blood. Every receptor here comes from a person aged 18 to 75 in good health. The CDR3 runs from the conserved cysteine through the conserved F or W. The order of the fields is V gene, D gene, clone size, J gene, CDR3 protein, CDR3 DNA. The D gene is left open where the match is weak. The size entry is marked missing in some rows and otherwise reads once, few, many or a size class.

TRBV10-3	NA	once	TRBJ2-1	CAISEGRDTFYNEQFF	TGTGCCATCAGTGAGGGCCGAGACACTTTCTACAATGAGCAGTTCTTC
TRBV5-6	NA	NA	TRBJ2-3	CASSTRDGDTDTQYF	TGTGCCAGCAGCACCCGGGACGGAGACACAGATACGCAGTATTTT
TRBV19	NA	NA	TRBJ2-3	CASSIQSGSTDTQYF	TGTGCCAGTAGTATCCAAAGCGGGAGCACAGATACGCAGTATTTT
TRBV27	NA	NA	TRBJ1-2	CASSPGRGDYGYTF	TGTGCCAGCTCGCCCGGTCGGGGCGACTATGGCTACACCTTC
TRBV6-1	NA	NA	TRBJ2-5	CASSNLVGETQYF	TGTGCCAGCAGCAACCTAGTCGGAGAGACCCAGTACTTC
TRBV4-2	TRBD2	NA	TRBJ2-3	CASSQGLAVADTQYF	TGTGCCAGCAGCCAGGGACTAGCAGTTGCAGATACGCAGTATTTT
TRBV4-1	TRBD2	NA	TRBJ2-1	CASSMGLAGKSSYNEQFF	TGCGCCAGCAGCATGGGACTAGCGGGGAAGAGCTCCTACAATGAGCAGTTCTTC
TRBV14	NA	NA	TRBJ1-3	CASSPQVPRRGNTIYF	TGTGCCAGCAGCCCACAGGTACCCAGGAGGGGAAACACCATATATTTT
TRBV7-9	NA	few	TRBJ2-2	CASSQDRSSGELFF	TGTGCCAGCAGCCAAGACCGGAGTTCCGGGGAGCTGTTTTTT
TRBV4-3	NA	NA	TRBJ1-5	CASSQGLGAGGNQPQHF	TGCGCCAGCAGCCAAGGCCTAGGTGCTGGCGGCAATCAGCCCCAGCATTTT
TRBV30	NA	once	TRBJ1-3	CAFSARNTIYF	TGTGCCTTTAGTGCCAGAAACACCATATATTTT